The T cell receptor (beta chain) under discussion was sequenced for a study of blood T cell repertoires in COVID-19. Sequenced by immunoSEQ multiplex PCR; TCRdb stores in-frame clones only, minus some. The sample lists 200,000 to 250,000 clones, around 87% occurring once. The V gene's germline CDR1 is ENHRY and CDR2 SYGVKD. This CDR3 is built from 17 residues. V lost 0 bases and J 2 bases, leaving 16 bases between the germline ends. This chain connects TRBV10-3 to TRBJ1-2; D ambiguous. The receptor was derived from a woman in her twenties or thirties who had recovered from COVID-19. What was sequenced was peripheral blood. The CDR3 DNA reads TGTGCCATCAGTGAGTCGATATCGGGGTGGAAGAACTATGGCTACACCTTC. It codes for CAISESISGWKNYGYTF.